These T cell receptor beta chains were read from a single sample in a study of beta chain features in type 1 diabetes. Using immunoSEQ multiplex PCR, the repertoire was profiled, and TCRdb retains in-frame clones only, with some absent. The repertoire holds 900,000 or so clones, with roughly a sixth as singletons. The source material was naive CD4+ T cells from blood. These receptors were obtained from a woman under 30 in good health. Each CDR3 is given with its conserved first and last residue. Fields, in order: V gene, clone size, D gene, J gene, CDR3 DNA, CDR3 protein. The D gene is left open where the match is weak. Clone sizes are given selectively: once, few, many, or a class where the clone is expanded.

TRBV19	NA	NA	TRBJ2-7	TGTGCCAGTAGCAAGGACAGTGGGTACGAGCAGTACTTC	CASSKDSGYEQYF
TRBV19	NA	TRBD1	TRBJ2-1	TGTGCCAGTAGTGTAAGGACAGGCCCATACAATGAGCAGTTCTTC	CASSVRTGPYNEQFF
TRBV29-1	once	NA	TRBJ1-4	TGCAGCGTTGATGAGGGGTTTAATGAAAAACTGTTTTTT	CSVDEGFNEKLFF
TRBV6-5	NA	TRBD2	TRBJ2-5	TGTGCCAGCAGTTATGGAGGGACTAGCGGACAAGAGACCCAGTACTTC	CASSYGGTSGQETQYF
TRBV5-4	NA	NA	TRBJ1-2	TGTGCCAGCAGTTCGGAGAATGGCTACACCTTC	CASSSENGYTF
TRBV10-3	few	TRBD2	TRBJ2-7	TGTGCCATCAGTGAGTTTCGGGAGGGCCGCAACTTC	CAISEFREGRNF
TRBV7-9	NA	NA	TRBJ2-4	TGTGCCAGCAGCCCCGAGAGGCGAATGGGGCCGGGCGCCAAAAACATTCAGTACTTC	CASSPERRMGPGAKNIQYF
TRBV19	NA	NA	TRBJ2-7	TGTGCCAGTAGTGATCAAGCAGGGAACCCTTACGAGCAGTACTTC	CASSDQAGNPYEQYF
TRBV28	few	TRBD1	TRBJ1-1	TGTGCCAGCAGAACCGGGACAGTGGTTACTGAAGCTTTCTTT	CASRTGTVVTEAFF
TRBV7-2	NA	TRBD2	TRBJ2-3	TGTGCCAGCAGCTTAGTGGCGGGAGGCACAGATACGCAGTATTTT	CASSLVAGGTDTQYF
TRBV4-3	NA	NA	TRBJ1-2	TGCGCCAGCAGCCTGGAGACCGGGACGTATGGCTACACCTTC	CASSLETGTYGYTF
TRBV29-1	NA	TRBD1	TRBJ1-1	TGCAGCGTTGAAGTTCAGGGGGCGCGGGACACTGAAGCTTTCTTT	CSVEVQGARDTEAFF
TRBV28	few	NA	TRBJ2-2	TGTGCCAGCAGTTTAGTCTCCCAGACAGGCAACACCGGGGAGCTGTTTTTT	CASSLVSQTGNTGELFF
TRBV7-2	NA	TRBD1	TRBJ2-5	TGTGCCAGCAGCCTCAGACAGGGGGCGCGAGAGCAGTACTTC	CASSLRQGAREQYF
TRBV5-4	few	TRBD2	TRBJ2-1	TGTGCCAGCAGCTTGGCTTCCGGGACTAGGGGCAATGAGCAGTTCTTC	CASSLASGTRGNEQFF
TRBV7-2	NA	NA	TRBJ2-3	TGTGCCAGCAGCTTAGCCACCACAGATACGCAGTATTTT	CASSLATTDTQYF
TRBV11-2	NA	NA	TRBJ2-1	TGTGCCAGCAGCTACAAAAATGAGCAGTTCTTC	CASSYKNEQFF
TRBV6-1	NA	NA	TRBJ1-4	TGTGCCAGCAGAGACAGGACTAATGAAAAACTGTTTTTT	CASRDRTNEKLFF
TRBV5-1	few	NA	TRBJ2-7	TGCGCCAGCAGCGCCGGGACTGTTTACTCCTACGAGCAGTACTTC	CASSAGTVYSYEQYF
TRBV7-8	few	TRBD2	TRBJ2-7	TGTGCCAGCAGAGTAGCGGGAGCCTACGAGCAGTACTTC	CASRVAGAYEQYF
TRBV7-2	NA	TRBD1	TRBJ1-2	TGTGCCAGCAGCCGCCGGGAAGCCGGGACAGGGTACTATGGCTACACCTTC	CASSRREAGTGYYGYTF
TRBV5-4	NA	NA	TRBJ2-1	TGTGCCAGCAGACCCCTAGCAGCAAGCTCCTACAATGAGCAGTTCTTC	CASRPLAASSYNEQFF
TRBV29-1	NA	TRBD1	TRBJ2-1	TGCAGCGTTTCAAATTACCGGGACAGGGGATCTTATGAGCAGTTCTTC	CSVSNYRDRGSYEQFF
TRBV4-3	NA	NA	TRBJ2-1	TGCGCCAGCAGCCAAGATAGACACAACAATGAGCAGTTCTTC	CASSQDRHNNEQFF
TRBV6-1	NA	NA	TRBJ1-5	TGTGCCAGCAGTGCCCGGGAGAATCAGCCCCAGCATTTT	CASSARENQPQHF
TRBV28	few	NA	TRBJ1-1	TGTGCCAGCAGCATTCGATGGACTGAAGCTTTCTTT	CASSIRWTEAFF
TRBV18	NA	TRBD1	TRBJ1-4	TGTGCCAGCTCACCCGGGGGACAGGATTATGAAAAACTGTTTTTT	CASSPGGQDYEKLFF
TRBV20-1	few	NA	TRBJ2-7	TGCAGTGCTAGAGATGGGGACGAGCAGTACTTC	CSARDGDEQYF
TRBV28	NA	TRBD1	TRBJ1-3	TGTGCCAGCAGGGTACAGGGGTCCGGAAACACCATATATTTT	CASRVQGSGNTIYF
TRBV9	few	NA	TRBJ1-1	TGTGCCAGCAGCGTACGACCGGGCATAGAAGCTTTCTTT	CASSVRPGIEAFF
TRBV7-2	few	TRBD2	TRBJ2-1	TGTGCCAGCAGCTCCGTTCAGCGGGAGGGAAATGAGCAGTTCTTC	CASSSVQREGNEQFF
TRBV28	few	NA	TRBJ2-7	TGTGCCAGCAGTTTGAGGCGGTACGAGCAGTACTTC	CASSLRRYEQYF
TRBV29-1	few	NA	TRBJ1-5	TGCAGCGTTGGTCAGGGACATAGCAATCAGCCCCAGCATTTT	CSVGQGHSNQPQHF